The clone carrying this T cell receptor beta chain appeared many times. Its antigen is not known. These data are taken from a study of T cells in Graves' hyperthyroidism and ophthalmopathy. About the research overall: Peripheral blood samples were taken at initial diagnosis, prior to any treatment.

Findings and limits, study-wide: Most thyroid-expanded clonotypes above 0.001 were also found in blood.

TCR beta CDR3 region amplification was performed from RNA transcripts. The primer set for the first-round RT-PCR of the TCR CDR3 was HTBI. TCRdb passed the multiplex PCR reads through MiXCR, listing each CDR3 protein once. The sample holds almost 500,000 distinct CDR3 sequences, around a fifth seen once. Trimming removed 2 bases from V and 7 bases from J, with 15 bases in between. The CDR3 covers 14 residues. Germline V gene data show CDR1 as SGHRS and CDR2 as YFSETQ. The study included ophthalmopathy patients with Clinical Activity Score at least 3, NOSPECS grade at least 4 and duration under 3 months. Each diagnosis drew on symptoms, thyroxine, TRAb, thyroid ultrasound and orbital computed tomography findings.

The origin of this receptor is an older woman with Graves' ophthalmopathy. V usage is TRBV5-1 and J usage is TRBJ1-2; the D gene is possibly TRBD1 (6 bases). Sequenced input: blood. Written as DNA, the CDR3 is TGCGCCAGCAGCTTTGGGACACGGAACGGTGGCTACACCTTC. This encodes CASSFGTRNGGYTF.